The subject of this entry is one T cell receptor beta chain. Its specificity is not known. Tregs were sorted as CD4+CD25+CD127-/low cells. Each CDR3 protein gets one entry after TCRdb re-called the 5' RACE reads with MiXCR. This repertoire shows about 42,000 distinct CDR3 sequences, about 20% found once; its top ten account for approximately 4.1%. Broader study findings: Tumor memory CD4+ T cell TCR gene usage was found to cluster with blood and lymph node memory CD4+ cells and with lymph node naive CD4+ cells. Tumor Treg TCRs overlapped most with tumor naive CD4+ cells.

The CDR3 length is 15 residues. The V segment lost 4 bases and the J segment 6 bases; nucleotides outside the gene matches: 12. The germline CDR1 and CDR2 sequences are SGHAT and FQNNGV. The sequenced sample consisted of Tregs sorted from blood. The clonotype originates from a female donor with breast cancer. V is TRBV11-2 and J is TRBJ2-7; 7 nucleotides agree with TRBD2. The CDR3 nucleotides are TGTGCCAGCAGCTCCCCGTCCCCGGGAGGAGGCGAGCAGTACTTC. It codes for CASSSPSPGGGEQYF.